This note documents a single TCR beta chain sequence. As yet, its antigen is unknown. The data were produced by immunoSEQ multiplex PCR, yet TCRdb's version contains in-frame clones alone and is incomplete. The profile shows about 130,000 clones, 70% to 90% of them singletons. This specimen comes from a study of cytotoxic CD8 clonotypes in ibrutinib-treated CLL. This CDR3 has 15 amino acids. Trimming removed 4 bases from V and 1 base from J, with 14 bases in between. Germline CDR1 and CDR2: ENHRY and SYGVKD. Broader study findings: Clonality showed a rise at ibrutinib response that reversed toward baseline at progression. Relative to age-matched healthy donors, clonality at baseline was higher, and it tracked circulating CD8+ T-cell counts. Rare overall, public clonotypes shrank or held steady under therapy.

The sample was PBMCs, taken after 24 months of ibrutinib treatment. This receptor was taken from a human donor with chronic lymphocytic leukemia. The chain links TRBV10-3 to TRBJ2-7, with a possible D match to TRBD1 (6 bases). The CDR3 DNA follows: TGTGCCATCAGTGGGCGACAGGAGAGTTCCTACGAGCAGTACTTC. Its protein product is CAISGRQESSYEQYF.